This T cell receptor (beta chain) was captured in a study of shared clonotypes between healthy human individuals. Study-level results: In the sorted subsets, rarefaction showed sequencing was incomplete despite large depth. Clonotypes not shared had lower generation probabilities than those common to all four donors.

Samples underwent the assay at deep level. In the authors' workflow: Filtering differed because ImmunoSEQ produced junction-only sequences that carried no quality scores. Profiling relied on immunoSEQ multiplex PCR, and the TCRdb table lists in-frame clones only, not all of them. V and J calls and clone size are given by that table; D and trimming were obtained from the DNA. The top ten hold more than 1.5% of the sample, which has about 730,000 clones, 55% to 75% seen once. The CDR3 is 16 residues long. Germline CDR1 is SGDLS and CDR2 is YYNGEE. J was trimmed by 0 bases and V by 3 bases; bases with no gene match: 3. Details on this clone: The antigen is not known.

This TCR came from a woman aged 30 to 39 in good health. The rearrangement links TRBV9 to TRBJ1-3; 10 positions match TRBD1. The sequenced sample consisted of memory CD4+ T cells sorted from blood. The subset: CD45RA-negative fraction. As DNA, the CDR3 is TGTGCCAGCAGCGGGGGACAGGGGAACTCTGGAAACACCATATATTTT. It yields the protein CASSGGQGNSGNTIYF.